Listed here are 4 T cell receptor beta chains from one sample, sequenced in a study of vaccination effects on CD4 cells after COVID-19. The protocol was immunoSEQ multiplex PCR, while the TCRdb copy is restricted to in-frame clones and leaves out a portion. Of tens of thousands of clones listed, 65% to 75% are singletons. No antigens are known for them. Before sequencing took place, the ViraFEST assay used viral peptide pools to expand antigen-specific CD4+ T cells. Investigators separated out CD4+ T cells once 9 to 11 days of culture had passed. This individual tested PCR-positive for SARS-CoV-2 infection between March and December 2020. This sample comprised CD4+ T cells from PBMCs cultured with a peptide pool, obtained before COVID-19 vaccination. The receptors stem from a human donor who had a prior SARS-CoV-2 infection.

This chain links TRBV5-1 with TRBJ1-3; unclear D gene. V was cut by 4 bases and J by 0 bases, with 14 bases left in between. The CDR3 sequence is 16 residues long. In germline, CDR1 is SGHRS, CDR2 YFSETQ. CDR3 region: CASSPVSPSSGNTIYF. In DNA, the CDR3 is TGCGCCAGCAGCCCCGTTTCCCCATCCTCTGGAAACACCATATATTTT.

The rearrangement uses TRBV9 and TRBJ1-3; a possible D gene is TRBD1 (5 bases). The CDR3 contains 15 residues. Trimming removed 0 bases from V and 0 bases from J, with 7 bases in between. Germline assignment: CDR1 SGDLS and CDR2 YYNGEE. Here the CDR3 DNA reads TGTGCCAGCAGCGTAGAGGGGAGCTCTGGAAACACCATATATTTT. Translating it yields CASSVEGSSGNTIYF. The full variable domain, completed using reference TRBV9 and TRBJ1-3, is DSGVTQTPKHLITATGQRVTLRCSPRSGDLSVYWYQQSLDQGLQFLIQYYNGEERAKGNILERFSAQQFPDLHSELNLSSLELGDSALYFCASSVEGSSGNTIYFGEGSWLTVV.

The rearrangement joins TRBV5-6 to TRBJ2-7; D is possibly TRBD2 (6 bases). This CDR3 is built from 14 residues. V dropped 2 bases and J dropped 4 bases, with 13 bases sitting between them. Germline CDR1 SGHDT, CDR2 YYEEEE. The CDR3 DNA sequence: TGTGCCAGCAGCTTATTGACTAGAATTTACGAGCAGTACTTC. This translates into CASSLLTRIYEQYF.

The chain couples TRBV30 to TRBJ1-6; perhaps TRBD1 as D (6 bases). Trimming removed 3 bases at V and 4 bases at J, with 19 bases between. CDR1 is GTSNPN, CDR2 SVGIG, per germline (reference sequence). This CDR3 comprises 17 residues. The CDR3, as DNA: TGTGCCTGGAGGTTAACGGGGGCCCGCCAGTATAATTCACCCCTCCACTTT. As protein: CAWRLTGARQYNSPLHF.